Listed here are 25 T cell receptor beta chains from one sample, sequenced in a study of cytomegalovirus exposure and HLA in healthy donors. Use of 60 Vbeta and 13 Jbeta primers characterized the PCR. Clones were read by immunoSEQ multiplex PCR, and TCRdb kept only the in-frame ones, dropping some. The data contain roughly 150,000 clones, 60% to 80% of them singletons. Sequences were obtained from PBMCs. All receptors derive from a woman between 40 and 50 years old in good health and CMV-seronegative.

V usage is TRBV6-4 and J usage is TRBJ2-3, with D tentatively TRBD2 (5 bases). CDR3 size: 16 residues. Per germline, CDR1 MRHNA and CDR2 SNTAGT. V was cut by 6 bases and J by 6 bases, with 22 bases left in between. CDR3 bases: TGTGCCAGCAGCGCCGAGGTAACCGGTCCGGGGGATACGCAGTATTTT. Its protein is CASSAEVTGPGDTQYF.

J is TRBJ2-7 and V is TRBV27; TRBD2 might be the D (7 bases). Germline CDR1 is MNHEY and CDR2 is SMNVEV (reference sequence). This CDR3 has 14 amino acids. V lost 3 bases and J 4 bases, leaving 13 bases between the germline ends. The CDR3 bases are TGTGCCAGCAGTTTTTCGGGGGGCGGGTACGAGCAGTACTTC. Its protein product is CASSFSGGGYEQYF.

This clone was seen more than once but under ten times. The chain is built from TRBV27 and TRBJ2-7; the D gene is possibly TRBD1 (6 bases). The CDR3 runs to 14 residues. The V end lost 6 bases, the J end lost 1 base, and 13 bases lay between the germline ends. Germline CDR1 is MNHEY and CDR2 is SMNVEV (reference sequence). The CDR3 sequence: CASSWMGASYEQYF. As DNA, the CDR3 is TGTGCCAGCAGCTGGATGGGGGCTTCCTACGAGCAGTACTTC.

The V gene is TRBV14, the J gene TRBJ2-2; TRBD1 agrees at 9 bases. Germline V gene data show CDR1 as SGHDN and CDR2 as FVKESK. The V gene end was trimmed by 4 bases and the J gene end by 10 bases; junction bases not matched to a gene: 10. CDR3 size: 15 residues. The CDR3 sequence: CASSLRDRAQEELFF. CDR3 in DNA: TGTGCCAGCAGCCTCCGGGACAGGGCTCAGGAGGAGCTGTTTTTT.

The chain combines TRBV4-2 with TRBJ1-2, with D possibly matching TRBD1 (6 bases). The CDR3 is 14 amino acids. The germline CDR1 and CDR2 sequences are LGHNA and YNFKEQ. Trimming cost V 4 bases and J 6 bases, with 15 bases left between them. CDR3 DNA: TGTGCCAGCAGCCGAGGGGGGGGATCAGATGGCTACACCTTC. Its translation is CASSRGGGSDGYTF.

The chain couples TRBV28 to TRBJ2-2; D might be TRBD1 (5 bases). The CDR3 has 15 residues. V was shortened by 3 bases and J by 5 bases, with 13 bases between the two germline ends. Germline values: CDR1 MDHEN, CDR2 SYDVKM. CDR3 nucleotide sequence: TGTGCCAGCAGTTTCCCTTTCAAGGGGACCGGGGAGCTGTTTTTT. Translation gives CASSFPFKGTGELFF.

The chain carries TRBV11-3 and TRBJ2-6, with D hard to call. Germline values: CDR1 SGHNT, CDR2 YENEEA. The CDR3 contains 15 residues. V was shortened by 5 bases and J by 2 bases, with 10 bases between the two germline ends. CDR3 coding DNA: TGTGCCAGCAGCCCTCAGAAAGCTGGGGCCAACGTCCTGACTTTC. Translation: CASSPQKAGANVLTF.

The rearrangement joins TRBV4-2 to TRBJ2-7, with 10 positions matching TRBD2. Germline loops: CDR1 LGHNA, CDR2 YNFKEQ. The CDR3 covers 18 residues. The J segment lost 7 bases and the V segment lost 0 bases, leaving 15 bases of the junction unmatched. This CDR3 is CASSQEKRTSGVVWEQYF. The CDR3, as DNA: TGTGCCAGCAGCCAAGAGAAAAGGACTAGCGGTGTCGTGTGGGAGCAGTACTTC.

This clone was observed a few times. The rearrangement uses TRBV13 and TRBJ2-1, with TRBD2 matching 7 bases. The length of the CDR3 is 15 residues. Unmatched junction bases numbered 2, after V lost 0 bases and J lost 3 bases. Germline values: CDR1 PRHDT, CDR2 FYEKMQ (reference sequence). CDR3 region: CASSLGASGYNEQFF. Here the CDR3 DNA reads TGTGCCAGCAGCTTAGGGGCTAGCGGCTACAATGAGCAGTTCTTC.

The chain combines TRBV28 with TRBJ2-5, with a possible D match to TRBD1 (6 bases). CDR1 and CDR2 from the germline V gene are MDHEN and SYDVKM. Between the trimmed V and J ends, which lost 5 bases and 0 bases, there was a span of 16 bases. The CDR3 contains 16 residues. CDR3 residues: CASSPPTGVYQETQYF. For the CDR3, the DNA is TGTGCCAGCAGTCCCCCGACAGGCGTGTACCAAGAGACCCAGTACTTC.

This clone occurred a few times. J is TRBJ2-7 and V is TRBV7-9; weak D call: TRBD1 (6 bases). There are 12 residues in the CDR3. Trimming removed 6 bases at V and 2 bases at J, with 8 bases between. Germline CDR1 reads SEHNR; CDR2 reads FQNEAQ (reference sequence). CDR3 nucleotide sequence: TGTGCCAGCAGTCAGGGGCCCTACGAGCAGTACTTC. Translating it yields CASSQGPYEQYF.

V and J are TRBV29-1 and TRBJ2-7, with TRBD2 identical over 9 bases. The V segment lost 4 bases and the J segment 3 bases; nucleotides outside the gene matches: 4. CDR3 length: 13 amino acids. Germline CDR1 reads SQVTM; CDR2 reads ANQGSEA. CDR3 sequence (DNA): TGCAGCGTTGGCACGACTAGCGGCTACGAGCAGTACTTC. It yields the protein CSVGTTSGYEQYF.

This chain uses TRBV5-8 with TRBJ1-5; a weak D match, TRBD1 (6 bases). CDR1 and CDR2 from the germline V gene are SGHTS and YDEGEE. The germline V and J ends were trimmed by 3 bases and 7 bases, with 14 bases remaining between them. This CDR3 region has 14 residues. In DNA, the CDR3 is TGTGCCAGCAGCTCTTACAGGGAAGGCCAGCCCCAGCATTTT. It is translated as CASSSYREGQPQHF.

In regard to this clone: The junction and the germline gene differ at one end; a read error may be behind it. V is TRBV7-9 and J is TRBJ1-5; 8 bases align to TRBD1. There are 15 residues in the CDR3. The germline V gene has CDR1 SEHNR and CDR2 FQNEAQ (reference sequence). The CDR3 DNA follows: TGTTCCAGCAGCAAGGGACAGGCGGGCAATCAGCCCCAGCATTTT. This translates into CSSSKGQAGNQPQHF. The whole variable domain, filled in from reference TRBV7-9 and TRBJ1-5, reads DTGVSQNPRHKITKRGQNVTFRCDPISEHNRLYWYRQTLGQGPEFLTYFQNEAQLEKSRLLSDRFSAERPKGSFSTLEIQRTEQGDSAMYLCSSSKGQAGNQPQHFGDGTRLSIL.

This clone was seen more than once but under ten times. This sequence joins TRBV5-1 and TRBJ1-1; 9 bases are a match to TRBD1. This CDR3 region has 15 residues. V lost 2 bases to trimming and J lost 6 bases; unmatched junction nucleotides: 8. Germline V gives CDR1 SGHRS, CDR2 YFSETQ. The CDR3 reads CASSFRTGDFAEAFF. The DNA of the CDR3 is TGCGCCAGCAGCTTCAGGACAGGGGATTTCGCTGAAGCTTTCTTT.

The table lists this clone with many counts. V and J are TRBV10-3 and TRBJ1-1; the match to TRBD1 covers 7 bases. CDR3 size: 13 residues. Germline values: CDR1 ENHRY, CDR2 SYGVKD. V trimming: 10 bases; J trimming: 5 bases; junction bases outside the gene matches: 10. The CDR3 reads CASQVTGRTEAFF. CDR3 in DNA: TGTGCCAGCCAAGTGACAGGGAGAACTGAAGCTTTCTTT.

V usage is TRBV11-3 and J usage is TRBJ1-1, with a tentative D call TRBD1 (6 bases). Trimming stripped 0 bases from V and 2 bases from J, with 13 bases between. Germline CDR1 and CDR2: SGHNT and YENEEA. This CDR3 region has 16 residues. The chain's CDR3 is CASSLDLGRGNTEAFF. CDR3 nucleotide sequence: TGTGCCAGCAGCTTAGATCTTGGCAGGGGAAACACTGAAGCTTTCTTT.

The rearrangement joins TRBV10-3 to TRBJ2-1; TRBD2 might be the D (5 bases). The CDR3 runs to 12 residues. V was cut by 6 bases and J by 7 bases, with 10 bases left in between. Per germline, CDR1 ENHRY and CDR2 SYGVKD. Written as DNA, the CDR3 is TGTGCCATCAGCTTCAGAGGGAATGAGCAGTTCTTC. It encodes CAISFRGNEQFF.

The V gene is TRBV7-6, the J gene TRBJ2-1; TRBD2 matches 9 bases. Germline lookup yields CDR1 SGHVS and CDR2 FNYEAQ. CDR3 length: 15 residues. The V segment lost 10 bases and the J segment 7 bases; nucleotides outside the gene matches: 14. Here the CDR3 DNA reads TGTGCCACCACCCGTCAGGCGGGAGGGTGGAATGAGCAGTTCTTC. Its protein is CATTRQAGGWNEQFF.

V usage is TRBV5-4 and J usage is TRBJ1-2; no firm D call. The CDR3 sequence is 12 residues long. Germline lookup yields CDR1 SGHNT and CDR2 YYREEE (reference sequence). The V gene lost 4 bases and the J gene lost 8 bases, with 12 bases spanning the gap. The CDR3 DNA is TGTGCCAGCAGCCGCGACATAAGCGGCTACACCTTC. Translating gives CASSRDISGYTF.

The CDR3 sequence is CASSYNLQDQPQHF. The CDR3 DNA sequence: TGTGCCAGCAGTTACAATCTGCAGGATCAGCCCCAGCATTTT. The chain is built from TRBV6-5 and TRBJ1-5; D gene ambiguous. V gave up 2 bases and J gave up 5 bases, with 10 bases separating them. The germline V gene encodes CDR1 MNHEY and CDR2 SVGAGI. CDR3 size: 14 residues.

The gene calls are TRBV27 and TRBJ1-6; no clear D. The germline V and J ends were trimmed by 6 bases and 9 bases, with 18 bases remaining between them. This CDR3 has 15 amino acids. Germline values: CDR1 MNHEY, CDR2 SMNVEV (reference sequence). CDR3 sequence: CASSPSTQATSPLHF. The CDR3, as DNA: TGTGCCAGCAGCCCATCCACCCAGGCTACTTCACCCCTCCACTTT.

The CDR3 DNA is TGTGCCAGCAGCTTATTTTCTTTCGTTGGGACAGGCTATGGCTACACCTTC. Amino acid sequence: CASSLFSFVGTGYGYTF. This chain uses TRBV7-9 with TRBJ1-2, with TRBD1 matching 8 bases. Looked up from germline, CDR1 is SEHNR and CDR2 is FQNEAQ (reference sequence). The CDR3 contains 17 residues. V shed 2 bases and J 4 bases; nucleotides not matched to a gene: 12.

The chain uses TRBV19 and TRBJ2-1; tentatively, D is TRBD2 (6 bases). V was cut by 6 bases and J by 4 bases, with 13 bases left in between. Germline V CDR1 and CDR2: LNHDA, SQIVND (reference sequence). The CDR3 consists of 14 residues. This CDR3 is CASRKEGEYNEQFF. The CDR3 coding sequence is TGTGCCAGTAGAAAGGAGGGAGAGTACAATGAGCAGTTCTTC.

The V call is TRBV28, the J call TRBJ1-6; D is unclear. Deletions cut 6 bases from V and 5 bases from J, with 14 bases between. Germline-derived CDR1 and CDR2 are MDHEN and SYDVKM. CDR3 length equals 15 residues. CDR3 coding DNA: TGTGCCAGCAGCCTAACGGGGAGGGATAATTCACCCCTCCACTTT. This encodes CASSLTGRDNSPLHF.